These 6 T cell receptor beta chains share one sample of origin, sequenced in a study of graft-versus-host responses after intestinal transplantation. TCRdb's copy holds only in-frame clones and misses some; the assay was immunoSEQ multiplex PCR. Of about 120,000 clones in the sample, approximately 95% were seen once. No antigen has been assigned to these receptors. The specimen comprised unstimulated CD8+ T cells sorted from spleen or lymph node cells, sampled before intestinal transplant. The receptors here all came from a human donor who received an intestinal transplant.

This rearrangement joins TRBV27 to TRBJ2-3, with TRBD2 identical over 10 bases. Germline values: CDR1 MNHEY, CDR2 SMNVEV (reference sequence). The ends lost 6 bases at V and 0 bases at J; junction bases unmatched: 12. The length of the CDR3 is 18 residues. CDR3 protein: CASSLTSGNTISTDTQYF. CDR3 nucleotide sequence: TGTGCCAGCAGCCTTACTAGCGGGAACACGATCAGCACAGATACGCAGTATTTT.

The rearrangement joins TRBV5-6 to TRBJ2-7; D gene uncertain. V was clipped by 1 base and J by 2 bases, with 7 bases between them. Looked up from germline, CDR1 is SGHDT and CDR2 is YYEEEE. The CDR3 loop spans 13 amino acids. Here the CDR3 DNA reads TGTGCCAGCAGCTTGTTGGCGACCTACGAGCAGTACTTC. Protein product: CASSLLATYEQYF.

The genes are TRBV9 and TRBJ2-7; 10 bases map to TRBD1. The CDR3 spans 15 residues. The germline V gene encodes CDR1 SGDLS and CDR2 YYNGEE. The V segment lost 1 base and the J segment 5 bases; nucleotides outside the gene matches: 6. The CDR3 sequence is CASSVSGQGGNEQYF. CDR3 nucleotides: TGTGCCAGCAGCGTATCAGGACAGGGGGGGAACGAGCAGTACTTC.

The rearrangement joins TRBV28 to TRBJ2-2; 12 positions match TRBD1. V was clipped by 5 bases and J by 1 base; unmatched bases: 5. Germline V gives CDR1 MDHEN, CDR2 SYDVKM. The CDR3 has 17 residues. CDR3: CASSRDRGPLNTGELFF. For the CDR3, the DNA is TGTGCCAGCAGTCGGGACAGGGGGCCTCTGAACACCGGGGAGCTGTTTTTT. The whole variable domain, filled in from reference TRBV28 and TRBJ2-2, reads DVKVTQSSRYLVKRTGEKVFLECVQDMDHENMFWYRQDPGLGLRLIYFSYDVKMKEKGDIPEGYSVSREKKERFSLILESASTNQTSMYLCASSRDRGPLNTGELFFGEGSRLTVL.

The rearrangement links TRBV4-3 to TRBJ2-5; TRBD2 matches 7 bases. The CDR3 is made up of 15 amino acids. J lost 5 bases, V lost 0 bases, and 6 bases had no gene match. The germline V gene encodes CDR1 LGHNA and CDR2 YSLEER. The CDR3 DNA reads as TGCGCCAGCAGCCAAGATGTGGGAGGGTTTGAGACCCAGTACTTC. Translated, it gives CASSQDVGGFETQYF.

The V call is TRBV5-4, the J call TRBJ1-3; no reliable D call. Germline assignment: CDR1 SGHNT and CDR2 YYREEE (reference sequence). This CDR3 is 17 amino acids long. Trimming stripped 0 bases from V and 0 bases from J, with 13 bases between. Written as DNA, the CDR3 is TGTGCCAGCAGCTTGGCCGGTTTGGAGAGCTCTGGAAACACCATATATTTT. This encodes CASSLAGLESSGNTIYF.